Below, one T cell receptor beta chain is given with its context. What it binds is not known. Sequencing of TCR beta drew on CD8+ and CD4+ T cells from blood. Negative isolation yielded CD4+ and CD8+ T cells, and FACS enriched TEMRA cells. The data were taken from a study of CD8 T cells in Susac syndrome. Random hexamers served to reverse transcribe roughly 0.5 to 1 ug RNA. A multiplex approach, immunoSEQ multiplex PCR, amplified TCR beta CDR3 across 54 Vbeta and 13 Jbeta. TCRdb redid the calling of the immunoSEQ multiplex PCR reads with MiXCR, one entry per CDR3 protein. The sample yields 160,000 or so distinct CDR3 sequences, 95% seen once. With 0 bases clipped from V and 1 base from J, the junction kept 9 bases outside the gene matches. The CDR3 covers 18 residues. Germline CDR1 reads SGHRS; CDR2 reads YFSETQ. Study observations and caveats: The relatively small number of individuals in the TCR sequencing and HLA analysis was acknowledged by the study.

The gene calls are TRBV5-1 and TRBJ2-5; 10 bases line up with TRBD2. The sequencing input was CD8+ T cells from PBMCs. The sequence derives from a human donor with multiple sclerosis. CDR3 bases: TGCGCCAGCAGCTTGGTTCTAGCGGGGGCCACATCCCAAGAGACCCAGTACTTC. Its translation: CASSLVLAGATSQETQYF.